This T cell receptor (beta chain) was observed in a study of CD8+CD57+ T cells in acquired aplastic anemia. Overall study findings and caveats: The same twenty-nine CD8+ CDR3 sequences occurred in patients and in controls.

The table lists this clonotype with many counts. What it recognizes is unknown. CDR3 and TCR beta VDJ profiling relied on genomic DNA as the template. TCRdb itself ran the reads through MiXCR, one entry per CDR3 protein. The table records fewer than 250,000 distinct CDR3 sequences, around 59% of them present only once. Trimming shortened V by 6 bases and J by 5 bases, and 14 bases separated the two germline ends. Germline V gives CDR1 MNHEY, CDR2 SVGEGT. The CDR3 loop spans 13 amino acids. Sequenced sample: sorted CD4+, CD8+, or CD8+CD57+ T cells (not recorded which) from PBMCs. This receptor was obtained from a human donor in good health, serving as a control. The chain joins TRBV6-2 or TRBV6-3 to TRBJ2-7, with D maybe TRBD1 (5 bases). The CDR3 loop is CASSPQTGHEQYF. In DNA form, the CDR3 reads TGTGCCAGCAGCCCACAAACAGGCCACGAGCAGTACTTC.